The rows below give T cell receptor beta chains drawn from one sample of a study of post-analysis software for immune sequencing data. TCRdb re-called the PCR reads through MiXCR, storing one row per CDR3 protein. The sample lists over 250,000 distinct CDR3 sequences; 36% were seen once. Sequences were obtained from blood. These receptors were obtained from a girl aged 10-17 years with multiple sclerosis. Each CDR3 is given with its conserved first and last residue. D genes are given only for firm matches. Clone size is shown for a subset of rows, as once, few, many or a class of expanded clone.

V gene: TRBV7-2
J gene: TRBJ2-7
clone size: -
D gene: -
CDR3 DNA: TGTGCCAGCAGCTTAGAGGGAACATTGGGGTTCTACGAGCAGTACTTC
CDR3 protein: CASSLEGTLGFYEQYF

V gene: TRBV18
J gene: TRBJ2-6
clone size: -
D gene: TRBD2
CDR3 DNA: TGTGCCAGCTCACTATTGACTAGCGGGAGCACCCCTGGGGCCAGCGTCCTGACTTTC
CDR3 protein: CASSLLTSGSTPGASVLTF

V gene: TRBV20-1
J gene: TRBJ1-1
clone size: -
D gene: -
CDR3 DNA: TGCAGTGCTAGAGATCCGGGACGAAAGGGGAACACTGAAGCTTTCTTT
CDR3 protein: CSARDPGRKGNTEAFF

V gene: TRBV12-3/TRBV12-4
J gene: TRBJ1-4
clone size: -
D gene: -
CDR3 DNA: TGTGCCAGCAGACCTCTCGGGAGGATGGGTGAAAAACTGTTTTTT
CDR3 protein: CASRPLGRMGEKLFF

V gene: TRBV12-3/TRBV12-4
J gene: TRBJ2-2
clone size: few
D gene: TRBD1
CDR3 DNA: TGTGCCAGCAGAGGACAGGGTGGGGACACCGGGGAGCTGTTTTTT
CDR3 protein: CASRGQGGDTGELFF

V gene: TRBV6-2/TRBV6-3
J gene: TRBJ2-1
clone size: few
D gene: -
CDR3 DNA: TGTGCCAGCAGCCTACTAGCCGGCTCCTACAGTGAGCAGTTCTTC
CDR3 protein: CASSLLAGSYSEQFF

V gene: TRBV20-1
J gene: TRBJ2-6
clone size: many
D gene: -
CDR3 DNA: TGCAGTGCTAGACGGCTAGGGCTCTTTGGGGCCAACGTCCTGACTTTC
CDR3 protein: CSARRLGLFGANVLTF

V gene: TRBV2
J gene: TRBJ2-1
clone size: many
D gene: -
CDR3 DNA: TGTGCCGTAAATGAGGGGCAGTTCTTC
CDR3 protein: CAVNEGQFF

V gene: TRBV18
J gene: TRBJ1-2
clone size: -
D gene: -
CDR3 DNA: TGTGCCAGCTCACCGGGGCTAGATAACTATGGCTGCACCTTC
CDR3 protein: CASSPGLDNYGCTF

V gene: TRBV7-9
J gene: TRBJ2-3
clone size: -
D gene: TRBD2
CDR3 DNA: TGTGCCAGCAGCCAGGGGATAGCGGGGCCTAGCACAGGTACACAGTATTTT
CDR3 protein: CASSQGIAGPSTGTQYF

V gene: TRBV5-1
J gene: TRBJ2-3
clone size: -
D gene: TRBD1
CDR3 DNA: TGCGCCAGCAGCGAGCTGACAGGGGACACAGATACGCAGTATTTT
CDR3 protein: CASSELTGDTDTQYF

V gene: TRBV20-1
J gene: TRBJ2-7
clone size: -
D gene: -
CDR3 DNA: TGCAGTGCTAGGACGCAAAATAGGTTTGGCGAGCAGTACTTC
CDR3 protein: CSARTQNRFGEQYF

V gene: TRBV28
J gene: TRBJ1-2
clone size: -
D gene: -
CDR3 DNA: TGTGCCAGCAGTCCTCTCGCAGAACGCTATGGCTACACCTTC
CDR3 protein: CASSPLAERYGYTF

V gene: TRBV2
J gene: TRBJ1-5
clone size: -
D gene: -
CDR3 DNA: TGTGCCAGCCCTTGCCAGGGGAGCCCAGGCAATCAGCCCCAGCATTTT
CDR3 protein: CASPCQGSPGNQPQHF

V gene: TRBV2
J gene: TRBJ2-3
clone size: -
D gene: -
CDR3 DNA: TGTGCCAGCAGTCGGGCAGACGGTACAGATACGCAGTATTTT
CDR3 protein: CASSRADGTDTQYF

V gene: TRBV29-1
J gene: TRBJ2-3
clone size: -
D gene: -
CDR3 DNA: TGCAGCGTTGGCCCAGCGGGTGCTAGCACAGATACGCAGTATTTT
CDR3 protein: CSVGPAGASTDTQYF

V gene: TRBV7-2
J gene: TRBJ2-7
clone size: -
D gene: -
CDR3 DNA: TGTACCAGCAGCTCAGGGGCTAGCGGTAACTACGAGCAGTACTTC
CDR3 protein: CTSSSGASGNYEQYF

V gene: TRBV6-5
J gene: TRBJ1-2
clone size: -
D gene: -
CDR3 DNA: TGTGTCAGCAGACAAGACAGGCCCGGATACTATGGCTACGCCTTC
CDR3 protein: CVSRQDRPGYYGYAF

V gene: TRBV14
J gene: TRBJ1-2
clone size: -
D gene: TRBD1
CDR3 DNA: TGTGCCAGCAGCCGGAGGGGGACAGGAGCCAGGGCCTATGGCTACACCTTC
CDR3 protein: CASSRRGTGARAYGYTF

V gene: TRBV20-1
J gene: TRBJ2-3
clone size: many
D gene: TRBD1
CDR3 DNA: TGCAGTGTAAACCGCGACAGGGGAAGCACAGATACGCAGTATTTT
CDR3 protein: CSVNRDRGSTDTQYF

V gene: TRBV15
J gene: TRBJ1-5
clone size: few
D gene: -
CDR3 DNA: TGTGCCACCAGCCGAGAACAGGGCCGGCAGCCCCAGCATTTT
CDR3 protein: CATSREQGRQPQHF

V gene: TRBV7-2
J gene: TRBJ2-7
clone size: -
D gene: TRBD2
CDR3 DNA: TGTGCCAGCACCTCTAGCGGGGGGTCCTACGAGCAGTACTTC
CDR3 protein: CASTSSGGSYEQYF

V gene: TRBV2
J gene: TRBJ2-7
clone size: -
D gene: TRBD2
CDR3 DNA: TGTGCCAGCCACATCGGACTAGCGGGAGGGAGCATATCCTACGAGCAGTACTTC
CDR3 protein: CASHIGLAGGSISYEQYF

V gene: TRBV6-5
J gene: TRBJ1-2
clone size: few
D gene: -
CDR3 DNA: TGTGCCAGCATCAATTCCCCAGGAGATTGGGGCAGCTACACCTTC
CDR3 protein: CASINSPGDWGSYTF

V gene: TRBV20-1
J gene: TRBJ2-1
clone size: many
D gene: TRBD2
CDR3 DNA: TGCAGTGCTAATAGCGGGGGGGACTACAATGAGCAGTTCTTC
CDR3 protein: CSANSGGDYNEQFF

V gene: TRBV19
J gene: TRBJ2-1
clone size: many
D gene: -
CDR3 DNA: TGTGCCAGTAGCCTTAAACAGGGTTCCTACAATGAGCAGTTCTTC
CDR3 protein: CASSLKQGSYNEQFF

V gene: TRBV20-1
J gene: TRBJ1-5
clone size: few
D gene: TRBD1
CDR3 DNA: TGCAGTGCTAGAGGGACAGGGGAGTATCAGCCCCAGCATTTT
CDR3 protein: CSARGTGEYQPQHF

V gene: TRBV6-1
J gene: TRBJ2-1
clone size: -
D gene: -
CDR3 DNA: TGTGCCAGCAGCGAACCCCTAGGGGAACAGTTCTTC
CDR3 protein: CASSEPLGEQFF

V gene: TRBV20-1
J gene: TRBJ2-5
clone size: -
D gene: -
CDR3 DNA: TGCAGTGCTAGTTCCCGTTGGGCCCCGGAGACCCAGTACTTC
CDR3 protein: CSASSRWAPETQYF

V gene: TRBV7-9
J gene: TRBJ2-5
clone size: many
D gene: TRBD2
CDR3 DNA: TGTGCCAGCAGCTTAGTGCCTAGCGGCGGAGAGACCCAGTACTTC
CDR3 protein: CASSLVPSGGETQYF

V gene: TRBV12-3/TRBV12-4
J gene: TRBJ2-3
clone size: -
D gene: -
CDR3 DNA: TGTGCCAGCAGTTTAGGGGAAGGTACAGGAGATACGCAGTATTTT
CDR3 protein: CASSLGEGTGDTQYF

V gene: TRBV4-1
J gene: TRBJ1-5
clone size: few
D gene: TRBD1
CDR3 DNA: TGCGCCAGCAGCCAACCTCCGAGACAGGGAGCCCTTTGGCCCCAGCATTTT
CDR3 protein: CASSQPPRQGALWPQHF

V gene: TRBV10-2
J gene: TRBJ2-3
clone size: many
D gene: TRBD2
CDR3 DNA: TGCGCGGCAGGACTAGCGGGCTCCACAGATACGCAGTATTTT
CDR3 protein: CAAGLAGSTDTQYF

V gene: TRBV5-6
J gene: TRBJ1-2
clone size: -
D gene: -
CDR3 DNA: TGTGCCAGCAGCTCTTGGGGTGAGACGCACTATGGCTACACCTTC
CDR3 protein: CASSSWGETHYGYTF

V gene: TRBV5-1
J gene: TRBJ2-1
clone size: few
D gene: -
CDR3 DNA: TGCACCAGCAGCCTGGAGTTACGAAATGAGCAGTTCTTC
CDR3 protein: CTSSLELRNEQFF

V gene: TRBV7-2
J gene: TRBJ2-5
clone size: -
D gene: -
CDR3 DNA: TGTGCCAGCAGGGGGGGGCAGTTCCAAGAGACCCAGTACTTC
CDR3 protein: CASRGGQFQETQYF

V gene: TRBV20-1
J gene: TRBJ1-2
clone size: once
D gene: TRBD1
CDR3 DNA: TGCAGTGCTAGACCCACCTGGGGACAGGAGAAATCTAACTATGGCTACACCTTC
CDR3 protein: CSARPTWGQEKSNYGYTF

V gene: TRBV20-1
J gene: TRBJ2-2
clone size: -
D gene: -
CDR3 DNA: TGCAGTGCTAGACTGGGACACGGAAGGGGGGAGCTGTTTTTT
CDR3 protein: CSARLGHGRGELFF

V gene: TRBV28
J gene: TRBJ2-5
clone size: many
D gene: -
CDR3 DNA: TGTGCCAGCAGTCCTCTTGACCAGGAAGAGACCCAGTACTTC
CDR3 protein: CASSPLDQEETQYF

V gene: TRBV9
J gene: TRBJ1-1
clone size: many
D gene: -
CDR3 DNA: TGTGCCAGCAGCGTAGCAGGGCAGAACACTGAAGCTTTCTTT
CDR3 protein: CASSVAGQNTEAFF

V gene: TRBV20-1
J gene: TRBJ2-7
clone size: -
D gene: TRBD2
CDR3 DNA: TGCAGTGCTAGAGGTCCGTCTAGCGGGGACTCCTACGAGCAGTACTTC
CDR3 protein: CSARGPSSGDSYEQYF

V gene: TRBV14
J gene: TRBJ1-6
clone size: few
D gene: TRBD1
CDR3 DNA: TGTGCCAGCAGCCCTCGACAGGGTCTAAATTCACCCCTCCACTTT
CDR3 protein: CASSPRQGLNSPLHF

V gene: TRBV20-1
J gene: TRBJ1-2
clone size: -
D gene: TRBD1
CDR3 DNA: TGCAGCCACTGGACAGGGACCAACTATGGCTACACCTTC
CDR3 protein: CSHWTGTNYGYTF

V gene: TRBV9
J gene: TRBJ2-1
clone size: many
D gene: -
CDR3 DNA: TGTGCCAGCAGCGTAGGGCTGGGATCAGGTCTGGGGTACAATGAGCAGTTCTTC
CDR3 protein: CASSVGLGSGLGYNEQFF

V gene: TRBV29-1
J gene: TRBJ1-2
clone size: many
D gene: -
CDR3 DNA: TGCAGCTTATCGACGGGGTATGGCTACACCTTC
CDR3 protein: CSLSTGYGYTF

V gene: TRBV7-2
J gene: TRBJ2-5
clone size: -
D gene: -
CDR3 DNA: TGTGCCAGCAGCCTAAGCGCCTCACCTGGACAAGAGACCCGGTACTTC
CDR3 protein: CASSLSASPGQETRYF

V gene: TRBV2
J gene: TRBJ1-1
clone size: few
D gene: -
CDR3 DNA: TGTGCCAGCAGTGGGTCCAACACTGAAGCTTTCTTT
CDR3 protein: CASSGSNTEAFF

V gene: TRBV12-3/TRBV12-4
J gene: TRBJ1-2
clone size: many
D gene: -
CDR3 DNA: TGTGCCAGCAGTTCCCGGACGTCTAACTATGGCTACACCTTC
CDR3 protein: CASSSRTSNYGYTF

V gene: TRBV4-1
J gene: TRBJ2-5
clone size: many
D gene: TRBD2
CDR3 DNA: TGCGCCAGCAGCCAGGGACTAGCGGGACAAGAGACCCAGTACTTC
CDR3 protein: CASSQGLAGQETQYF

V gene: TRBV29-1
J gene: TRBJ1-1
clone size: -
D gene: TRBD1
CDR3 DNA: TGCAGCGTTGGGGACAGGGGGCCGCGGAACACTGAAGCTTTCTTT
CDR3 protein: CSVGDRGPRNTEAFF

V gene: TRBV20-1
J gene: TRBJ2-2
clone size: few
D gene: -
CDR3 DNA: TGCAGTGCTAGAGATACCAGCGGCGCGAACACCGGGGAGCTGTTTTTT
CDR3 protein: CSARDTSGANTGELFF

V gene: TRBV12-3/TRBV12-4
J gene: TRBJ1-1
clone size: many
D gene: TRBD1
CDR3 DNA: TGTGCCAGCAGCTTAGGGACAGCGGCGGCTGAAGCTTTCTTT
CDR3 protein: CASSLGTAAAEAFF

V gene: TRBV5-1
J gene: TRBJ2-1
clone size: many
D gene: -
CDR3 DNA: TGCGCCAGCAGCTGGGCCTGGGCCAGCGGCTCCTACAATGAGCAGTTCTTC
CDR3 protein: CASSWAWASGSYNEQFF

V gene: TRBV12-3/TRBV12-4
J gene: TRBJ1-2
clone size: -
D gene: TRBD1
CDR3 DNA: TGTGCCAGCAGTTTAGCGGGGACAGGGCAGAGTGGCTACACCTTC
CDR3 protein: CASSLAGTGQSGYTF